This T cell receptor (beta chain) emerged from a study of shared clonotypes between healthy human individuals. Naive CD8 cells, CD45RO-negative and positively selected for CCR7, excluded terminally differentiated effector memory CD45RA+ cells. Germline assignment: CDR1 SGHRS and CDR2 YFSETQ. This CDR3 has 15 residues. Deletions cut 3 bases from V and 2 bases from J, with 11 bases between. TCRdb keeps only in-frame clones here, not all; method: immunoSEQ multiplex PCR. This sample has roughly 2.1 million clones, with approximately 94% found just once. The sample taken for sequencing was naive CD8+ T cells from PBMCs. The chain links TRBV5-1 to TRBJ2-2; a possible D gene is TRBD1 (6 bases). The sequence was obtained from a man aged 18-30 years in good health. Some clones in this sample may be carry-over from other donors' samples. CDR3 sequence reads: CASSWTGTNTGELFF. In DNA, the CDR3 is TGCGCCAGCAGCTGGACCGGGACAAACACCGGGGAGCTGTTTTTT. Supplemented by reference TRBV5-1 and TRBJ2-2, the full variable domain reads KAGVTQTPRYLIKTRGQQVTLSCSPISGHRSVSWYQQTPGQGLQFLFEYFSETQRNKGNFPGRFSGRQFSNSRSEMNVSTLELGDSALYLCASSWTGTNTGELFFGEGSRLTVL.